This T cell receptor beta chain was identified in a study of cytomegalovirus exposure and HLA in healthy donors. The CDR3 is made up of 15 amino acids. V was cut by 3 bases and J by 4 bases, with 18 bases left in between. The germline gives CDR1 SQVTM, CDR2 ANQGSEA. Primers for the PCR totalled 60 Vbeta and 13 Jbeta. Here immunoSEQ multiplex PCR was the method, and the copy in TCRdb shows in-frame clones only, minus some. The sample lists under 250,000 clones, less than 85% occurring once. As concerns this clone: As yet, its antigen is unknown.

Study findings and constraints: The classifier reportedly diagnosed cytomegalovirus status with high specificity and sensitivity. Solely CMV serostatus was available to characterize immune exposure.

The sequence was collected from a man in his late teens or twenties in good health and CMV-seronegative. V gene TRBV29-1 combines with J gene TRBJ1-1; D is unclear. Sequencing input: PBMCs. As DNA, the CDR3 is TGCAGCGTTGAGGCCCGGCAGAGCGGGGTCACTGAAGCTTTCTTT. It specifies CSVEARQSGVTEAFF.